This TCR beta chain was retrieved from a study of neurological immune-mediated disorders. Trimming removed 7 bases at V and 6 bases at J, with 17 bases between. Germline CDR1 and CDR2: SNHLY and FYNNEI. The CDR3 is 14 amino acids. This clonotype was found many times. TCRdb itself ran the 5' RACE reads through MiXCR, one entry per CDR3 protein. The sample yields some 57,000 distinct CDR3 sequences, roughly 3.8% seen once. The chain recombines TRBV2 with TRBJ2-3; no reliable D call. This clonotype originated in a man between 60 and 70 years old with multiple sclerosis. Source material: PBMCs. The CDR3 loop is CASTHDLGRDTQYF. In DNA, the CDR3 is TGTGCCAGCACCCATGATCTCGGTCGGGATACGCAGTATTTT.